Listed below are T cell receptor beta chains from one sample, sequenced in a study of T cell responses to AZD1222 COVID-19 vaccine. Profiled with immunoSEQ multiplex PCR; TCRdb holds only in-frame clones, not every one. The data show more than 95,000 clones, 88% seen once. The sequences come from peripheral blood, collected on day 0 of AZD1222 vaccination. These TCRs come from an adult in good health. The CDR3 runs from the conserved cysteine through the conserved F or W. The order of the fields is V gene, D gene, J gene, clone size, CDR3 protein, CDR3 DNA. D genes are given only for firm matches. A clone size is listed for some rows: how often the clone was seen (once, few, many), or a class if it is expanded.

TRBV6-5	NA	TRBJ2-3	NA	CAGRQSQGSTQYF	TGTGCCGGAAGACAGAGCCAAGGAAGTACGCAGTATTTT
TRBV19	TRBD1	TRBJ2-7	NA	CASSFEGTGSEQYF	TGTGCCAGTAGTTTCGAAGGGACAGGGAGCGAGCAGTACTTC
TRBV10-1	TRBD1	TRBJ2-7	NA	CASSESSGGKEQYF	TGCGCCAGCAGTGAGTCCTCAGGGGGCAAAGAGCAGTACTTC
TRBV20-1	NA	TRBJ2-7	NA	CSASHYEQYF	TGCAGTGCTAGCCACTACGAGCAGTACTTC
TRBV19	NA	TRBJ2-2	NA	CASRYTGELFF	TGTGCCAGTAGGTACACCGGGGAGCTGTTTTTT
TRBV19	NA	TRBJ1-2	NA	CASSKRQRLNYGYTF	TGTGCCAGTAGTAAAAGACAGAGGCTAAACTATGGCTACACCTTC
TRBV6-5	TRBD2	TRBJ2-2	NA	CASRPGTSEARELFF	TGTGCCAGCAGACCGGGGACTAGCGAGGCCCGGGAGCTGTTTTTT
TRBV9	NA	TRBJ1-4	NA	CASSPYPQGLGEKLFF	TGTGCCAGCAGCCCCTACCCACAGGGATTGGGTGAAAAACTGTTTTTT
TRBV28	TRBD1	TRBJ1-2	NA	CASSPAGTVYGYTF	TGTGCCAGCAGTCCCGCCGGGACAGTCTATGGCTACACCTTC
TRBV7-2	TRBD1	TRBJ2-5	NA	CASSLLQQGVGETQYF	TGTGCCAGCAGCCTCCTACAACAGGGGGTCGGGGAGACCCAGTACTTC
TRBV19	NA	TRBJ2-7	NA	CASSIDKPSNEQYF	TGTGCCAGTAGTATTGACAAACCATCCAACGAGCAGTACTTC
TRBV9	NA	TRBJ2-3	NA	CASSGVVTDTQYF	TGTGCCAGCTCGGGGGTGGTCACAGATACGCAGTATTTT
TRBV11-3	NA	TRBJ1-6	NA	CASSLDSGEYSPLHF	TGTGCCAGCAGCTTAGATTCAGGGGAATATTCACCCCTCCACTTT
TRBV5-1	TRBD2	TRBJ2-1	once	CASSFKRGPSYNEQFF	TGCGCCAGCAGCTTCAAGCGGGGTCCTTCCTACAATGAGCAGTTCTTC
TRBV6-1	NA	TRBJ2-3	NA	CASSERYTDTQYF	TGTGCCAGCAGTGAACGGTACACAGATACGCAGTATTTT
TRBV7-2	NA	TRBJ1-4	once	CASGRANEKLFF	TGTGCCAGTGGGAGGGCGAATGAAAAACTGTTTTTT
TRBV5-1	TRBD2	TRBJ2-3	NA	CASCPGTRDTQYF	TGCGCCAGCTGCCCGGGGACTAGAGATACGCAGTATTTT
TRBV28	TRBD2	TRBJ2-1	NA	CASSLSRALAGSYEQFF	TGTGCCAGCAGTTTATCAAGGGCGCTAGCGGGAAGTTATGAGCAGTTCTTC
TRBV7-8	TRBD1	TRBJ1-2	NA	CASSLGDRGAMSYCYTF	TGTGCCAGCAGCTTAGGGGACAGGGGCGCGATGAGCTATTGCTACACCTTC
TRBV19	NA	TRBJ2-1	NA	CASSIRSSEQFF	TGTGCCAGTAGTATAAGGTCGTCTGAGCAGTTCTTC
TRBV10-3	TRBD1	TRBJ2-3	NA	CATRTGGTDTQYF	TGTGCCACAAGAACAGGGGGCACAGATACGCAGTATTTT
TRBV5-4	NA	TRBJ2-3	NA	CASSSLVDSTDTQYF	TGTGCCAGCAGCTCCCTCGTAGATAGCACAGATACGCAGTATTTT
TRBV9	NA	TRBJ1-3	once	CASSETGQNTIYF	TGTGCCAGCAGCGAGACAGGTCAAAACACCATATATTTT
TRBV11-2	NA	TRBJ2-3	NA	CASSLVFLDTQYF	TGTGCCAGCAGCTTAGTTTTTCTAGATACGCAGTATTTT
TRBV24-1	TRBD2	TRBJ2-3	NA	CATSDAGGGDTQYF	TGTGCCACCAGTGATGCGGGAGGGGGAGATACGCAGTATTTT
TRBV9	TRBD1	TRBJ2-5	NA	CASKGQGAGETQYF	TGTGCCAGCAAAGGACAGGGGGCAGGGGAGACCCAGTACTTC
TRBV19	TRBD1	TRBJ1-5	NA	CASSTQGAGQPQHF	TGTGCCAGTAGTACACAGGGGGCCGGGCAGCCCCAGCATTTT
TRBV2	NA	TRBJ2-7	NA	CASRQDNYVGQYF	TGTGCCAGCAGACAGGACAATTACGTGGGGCAGTACTTC
TRBV4-2	TRBD2	TRBJ2-7	few	CASSPAPLAGGNEQYF	TGTGCCAGCAGCCCCGCTCCTCTAGCGGGAGGCAACGAGCAGTACTTC
TRBV2	NA	TRBJ2-7	NA	CASSEAYVPYEQYF	TGTGCCAGCAGTGAAGCCTACGTCCCCTACGAGCAGTACTTC
TRBV19	TRBD1	TRBJ1-1	NA	CASRGTVNTEAFF	TGTGCCAGTAGAGGGACAGTGAACACTGAAGCTTTCTTT
TRBV20-1	NA	TRBJ2-5	many	CSASYDSGTQETQYF	TGCAGTGCTAGTTATGATTCCGGGACTCAAGAGACCCAGTACTTC
TRBV15	NA	TRBJ2-1	NA	CATSRDSALGEQFF	TGTGCCACCAGCAGGGACAGTGCCCTAGGTGAGCAGTTCTTC
TRBV5-5	TRBD1	TRBJ1-1	NA	CASSSSGTANTEAFF	TGTGCCAGCAGCTCTTCCGGGACAGCGAACACTGAAGCTTTCTTT
TRBV28	NA	TRBJ2-7	once	CASSLGSSYEQYF	TGTGCCAGCAGTTTAGGCAGCTCCTACGAGCAGTACTTC
TRBV5-4	TRBD2	TRBJ2-1	NA	CASSRPGTSSYNEQFF	TGTGCCAGCAGCCGACCCGGGACTAGCTCCTACAATGAGCAGTTCTTC
TRBV9	NA	TRBJ1-3	NA	CASSAQGFGNTIYF	TGTGCCAGCAGCGCCCAGGGATTTGGAAACACCATATATTTT
TRBV3-1/TRBV3-2	TRBD1	TRBJ1-1	once	CASSQEGGRVAFF	TGTGCCAGCAGCCAAGAAGGGGGCCGGGTAGCTTTCTTT
TRBV7-6	TRBD2	TRBJ2-5	NA	CASSLGGTSGSARETQYF	TGTGCCAGCAGCTTAGGAGGGACTAGCGGGTCCGCGCGAGAGACCCAGTACTTC
TRBV5-1	NA	TRBJ2-3	NA	CASSLASGPGDTQYF	TGCGCCAGCAGCTTGGCCAGCGGGCCGGGAGATACGCAGTATTTT
TRBV7-9	NA	TRBJ1-3	NA	CASSLDLLSGNTIYF	TGTGCCAGCAGCTTAGATCTCCTCTCTGGAAACACCATATATTTT
TRBV28	TRBD2	TRBJ2-1	NA	CASHTSGSTDEQFF	TGTGCCAGCCACACTAGCGGGAGTACCGATGAGCAGTTCTTC
TRBV28	NA	TRBJ2-7	NA	CASSTERGGYEQYF	TGTGCCAGCAGTACTGAGAGGGGGGGCTACGAGCAGTACTTC
TRBV4-1	TRBD2	TRBJ2-1	NA	CASSDLAGGIKRDEQFF	TGCGCCAGCAGCGATCTAGCGGGAGGGATTAAGAGGGATGAGCAGTTCTTC
TRBV30	NA	TRBJ2-5	NA	CAWSVRKETQYF	TGTGCCTGGAGTGTACGAAAAGAGACCCAGTACTTC